This T cell receptor (beta chain) emerged from a study of beta chain features in type 1 diabetes. Findings and caveats of the study: Researchers report that Type 1 diabetes patients had moderately but significantly shorter TCRB CDR3s across all four CD4+ subsets. Type 1 diabetes patients showed fewer insertions and more deletions at VDJ junctions.

V was trimmed by 4 bases and J by 4 bases, leaving 11 bases between them. Germline assignment: CDR1 SGHDN and CDR2 FVKESK. The CDR3 extends over 13 amino acids. As every portion of the isolated RNA was reverse transcribed, the sequencing read expressed TCRB transcripts. Clones were read by immunoSEQ multiplex PCR, and TCRdb kept only the in-frame ones, dropping some. The profile shows more than 250,000 clones, roughly 22% of them singletons. This clone came up a few times. What it binds is unknown. The source of this sequence is a woman in her thirties or forties with type 1 diabetes. The sequencing input was naive CD4+ T cells from blood. The chain employs TRBV14 and TRBJ2-7, with a weak D call TRBD1 (5 bases). In nucleotides, the CDR3 is TGTGCCAGCAGCCGAGGACACCCATACGAGCAGTACTTC. Translated: CASSRGHPYEQYF.